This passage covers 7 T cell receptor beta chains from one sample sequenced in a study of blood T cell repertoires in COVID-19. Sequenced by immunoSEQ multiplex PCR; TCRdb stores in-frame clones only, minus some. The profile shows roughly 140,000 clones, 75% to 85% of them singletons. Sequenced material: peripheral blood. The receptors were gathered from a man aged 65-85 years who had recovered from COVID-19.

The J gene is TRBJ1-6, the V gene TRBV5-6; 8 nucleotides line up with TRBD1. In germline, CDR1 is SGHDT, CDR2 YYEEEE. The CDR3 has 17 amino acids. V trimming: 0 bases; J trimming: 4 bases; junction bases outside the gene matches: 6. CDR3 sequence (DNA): TGTGCCAGCAGCTTGGGGCCGGGACAGGCATATAATTCACCCCTCCACTTT. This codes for CASSLGPGQAYNSPLHF.

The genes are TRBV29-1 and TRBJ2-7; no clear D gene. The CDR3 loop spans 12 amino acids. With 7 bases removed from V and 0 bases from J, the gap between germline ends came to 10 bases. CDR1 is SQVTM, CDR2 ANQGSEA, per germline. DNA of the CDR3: TGCAGCGCCCGACTGAGCTCCTACGAGCAGTACTTC. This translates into CSARLSSYEQYF.

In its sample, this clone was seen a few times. The DNA for the CDR3 is TGTGCCAGCACCACCGGGACAGGGCGGTACGAGCAGTACTTC. Encoded protein: CASTTGTGRYEQYF. J is TRBJ2-7 and V is TRBV2; TRBD1 matches at 9 bases. Germline-derived CDR1 and CDR2 are SNHLY and FYNNEI. This CDR3 contains 14 residues. The trim removed 7 bases at V and 4 bases at J, leaving 8 bases unmatched.

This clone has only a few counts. The CDR3 reads CASSLHRGSRANYGYTF. In DNA, the CDR3 is TGTGCCAGCAGCTTACACAGGGGTTCGAGGGCTAACTATGGCTACACCTTC. The chain has TRBV7-8 and TRBJ1-2, with 7 nucleotides matching TRBD1. The CDR3 has 17 residues. V was pared by 2 bases and J by 0 bases, with 9 bases of the junction left unmatched. From germline, CDR1 is SGHVS and CDR2 FQNEAQ. Variable domain in full (rest from reference TRBV7-8 and TRBJ1-2): GAGVSQSPRYKVAKRGQDVALRCDPISGHVSLFWYQQALGQGPEFLTYFQNEAQLDKSGLPSDRFFAERPEGSVSTLKIQRTQQEDSAVYLCASSLHRGSRANYGYTFGSGTRLTVV.

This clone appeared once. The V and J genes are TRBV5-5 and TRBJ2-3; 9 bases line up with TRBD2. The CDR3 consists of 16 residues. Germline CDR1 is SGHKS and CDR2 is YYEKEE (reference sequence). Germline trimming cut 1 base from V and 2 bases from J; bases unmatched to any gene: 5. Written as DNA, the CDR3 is TGTGCCAGCAGCTTGCTCCTAGCGGGGTCCACAGATACGCAGTATTTT. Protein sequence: CASSLLLAGSTDTQYF.

CDR3 sequence (DNA): TGTGCCAGCAGTAGGGACTTAGATGGCTACACCTTC. It translates to CASSRDLDGYTF. J is TRBJ1-2 and V is TRBV12-3 or TRBV12-4; D is possibly TRBD1 (5 bases). V gave up 5 bases and J gave up 6 bases, with 10 bases separating them. The CDR3 is made up of 12 amino acids.

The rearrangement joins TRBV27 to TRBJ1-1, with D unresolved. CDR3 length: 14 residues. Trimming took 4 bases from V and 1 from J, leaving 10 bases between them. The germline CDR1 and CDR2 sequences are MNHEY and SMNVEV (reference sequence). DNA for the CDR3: TGTGCCAGCAGTTCCTTGGCGGGGAACACTGAAGCTTTCTTT. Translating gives CASSSLAGNTEAFF.